This TCR beta chain was obtained from a study of blood T cell repertoires in COVID-19. Background on the study: Samples taken during acute and convalescent COVID-19 were collected in the United States, Italy and Spain. PBMCs, B-cell-depleted T cells, or T cells were the source of the cDNA or gDNA that made up the material.

The CDR3 has 12 amino acids. J gave up 8 bases and V 8 bases, and 4 bases lay outside the gene matches. The germline V gene has CDR1 SGHRS and CDR2 YFSETQ. Methods used by the authors: Reference gene primer amplification yielded estimated nucleated cell counts. Measured with immunoSEQ multiplex PCR; TCRdb has only the in-frame clones, and not every one. From that table come the V and J calls and clone size; the DNA was used to work out D and trimming. Of a few hundred thousand clones listed, 85% were seen once; the top ten hold 3% to 4%. The sample was peripheral blood. This clonotype was sampled from a young woman with acute or convalescent COVID-19. V and J are TRBV5-1 and TRBJ2-1, with 10 positions matching TRBD2. This CDR3 reads CASKREGDEQFF. The CDR3 DNA sequence: TGCGCCAGTAAGCGGGAGGGCGATGAGCAGTTCTTC.